The sequence of this T cell receptor beta chain was determined in a study of blood T cell repertoires in COVID-19. Study in general: Spain, Italy and the United States supplied samples that represented acute and convalescent COVID-19. PBMCs, B-cell-depleted T cells, or T cells provided the cDNA or gDNA that made up the material.

How the authors handled the data: Reference gene primer amplification gave estimated nucleated cell counts. TCRdb keeps only in-frame clones here, not all; method: immunoSEQ multiplex PCR. The V and J calls and the clone size are those of that table, but D and trimming were determined from the DNA. The table lists fewer than 60,000 clones, around 75% of them singletons, with 25% in the top ten. V lost 6 bases, J lost 8 bases, and 5 bases stayed unmatched. There are 14 residues in the CDR3. Germline CDR1 MNHEY, CDR2 SVGEGT. This clone occurred once. The sequence was collected from a human donor in a cohort sampled during active COVID-19. Sequences were obtained from peripheral blood. The chain couples TRBV6-2 or TRBV6-3 to TRBJ2-1; 12 bases map to TRBD2. The CDR3 spells CASRPSGGAHEQFF. CDR3 DNA sequence: TGTGCCAGCAGACCTAGCGGGGGGGCGCATGAGCAGTTCTTC.